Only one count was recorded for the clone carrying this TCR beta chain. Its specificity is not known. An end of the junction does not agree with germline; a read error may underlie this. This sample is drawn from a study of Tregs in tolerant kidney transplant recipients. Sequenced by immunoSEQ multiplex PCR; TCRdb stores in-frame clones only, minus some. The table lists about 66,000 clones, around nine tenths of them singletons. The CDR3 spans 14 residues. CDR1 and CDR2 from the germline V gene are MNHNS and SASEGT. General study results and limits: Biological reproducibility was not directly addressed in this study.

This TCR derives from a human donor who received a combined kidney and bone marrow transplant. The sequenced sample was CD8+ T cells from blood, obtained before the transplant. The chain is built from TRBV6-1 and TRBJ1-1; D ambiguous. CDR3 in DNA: TGTGCCAGCAGTGAAAAACTAGAGAACGCTGAAGCTTTCTTT. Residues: CASSEKLENAEAFF.